This T cell receptor (beta chain) was retrieved from a study of read filtering for tumor transcriptome and immune sequencing. Molecular barcoded adaptors covering alpha/delta and beta/gamma chains were used on about 0.4 ug RNA. TCRdb recomputed calls from the reads with MiXCR, one row per CDR3 protein. The repertoire holds over 35,000 distinct CDR3 sequences, about an eighth seen once, with around 35% in the top ten. This clonotype has just a few counts. The antigen remains unidentified. This sequence may be a read error, since a much larger clone differs from it by one base. Findings and limits, study-wide: Single-read clonotypes: about 82% of IR-seq clonotypes (approximately 3.7% of reads), 74.6% of RNA-seq clonotypes (roughly 43% of reads).

Every patient had bone marrow sampled while the disease was active. The sample comprised a population of CD138-negative cells sorted from bone marrow. The sequence was collected from a donor aged 40 or over with multiple myeloma.

In nucleotides, the CDR3 is TGCAGTGCCCTTAGTATGGTCACGCCCCAGCGTTTT. Translating it yields CSALSMVTPQRF. The rearrangement links TRBV20-1 to TRBJ1-5; D remains unclear. The CDR3 is made up of 12 amino acids. Germline CDR1 and CDR2: DFQATT and SNEGSKA (reference sequence).